Below, 8 T cell receptor beta chains from the same sample are listed, as sequenced in a study of CD8 T cells in Susac syndrome. Random hexamers were used to reverse transcribe the RNA input (0.5 to 1 ug). Via MiXCR, TCRdb re-called the immunoSEQ multiplex PCR reads, giving one row per CDR3 protein. This sample has some 200,000 distinct CDR3 sequences, with approximately 95% found just once. The sequenced sample was CD8+ T cells from PBMCs. These receptors all stem from a human donor with Susac syndrome.

The CDR3 sequence: CASSVEGDTGELFF. The CDR3 DNA reads TGTGCCAGCAGCGTAGAGGGGGACACCGGGGAGCTGTTTTTT. The rearrangement joins TRBV9 to TRBJ2-2, with D possibly TRBD1 on 6 matching bases. The germline CDR1 and CDR2 sequences are SGDLS and YYNGEE. With 0 bases removed from V and 3 bases from J, the gap between germline ends came to 6 bases. The CDR3 sequence is 14 residues long.

The rearrangement links TRBV7-6 to TRBJ2-1; no clear D gene. CDR3 length equals 14 residues. Trimming pared 1 base from V and 8 bases from J, leaving 12 bases between. CDR1 and CDR2 (germline): SGHVS, FNYEAQ. CDR3 sequence reads: CASSLDVSGYEQFF. CDR3 nucleotides: TGTGCCAGCAGCTTAGACGTCAGTGGGTATGAGCAGTTCTTC.

The chain recombines TRBV3-1 with TRBJ2-3, with TRBD2 matching 7 bases. Trimming took 0 bases from V and 2 from J; bases not matched to a gene: 8. Germline lookup yields CDR1 LGHDT and CDR2 YNNKEL (reference sequence). This CDR3 comprises 17 residues. The DNA for the CDR3 is TGTGCCAGCAGCCAAGATGGGCCAGCGGGGATCACAGATACGCAGTATTTT. Protein: CASSQDGPAGITDTQYF.

The CDR3 bases are TGTGCCTGGAGTCCAGGCGAAACCCAGTACTTC. Translated: CAWSPGETQYF. J is TRBJ2-5 and V is TRBV30; unclear D gene. Germline assignment: CDR1 GTSNPN and CDR2 SVGIG (reference sequence). The CDR3 has 11 residues. The V gene lost 2 bases and the J gene lost 8 bases, with 9 bases spanning the gap.

The chain has TRBV12-3 or TRBV12-4 and TRBJ2-1; the D is unclear. The CDR3 has 12 amino acids. The V and J ends lost 3 bases and 10 bases respectively, with 10 bases between them. The DNA for the CDR3 is TGTGCCAGCAGTTTGGGTCCCATAGAGCAGTTCTTC. Its protein product is CASSLGPIEQFF.

The rearrangement links TRBV7-9 to TRBJ2-3; D might be TRBD1 or TRBD2, each matching 5 bases. The CDR3 runs to 16 residues. Deletions cut 4 bases from V and 2 bases from J, with 16 bases between. Germline V CDR1 and CDR2: SEHNR, FQNEAQ (reference sequence). The CDR3 DNA reads as TGTGCCAGCAGCTCCCGTGGGGACGGGTACACAGATACGCAGTATTTT. Protein sequence: CASSSRGDGYTDTQYF.

This chain connects TRBV3-1 to TRBJ2-7; D remains ambiguous. Germline V CDR1 and CDR2: LGHDT, YNNKEL (reference sequence). Trimming took 1 base from V and 3 from J, leaving 13 bases between them. This CDR3 comprises 15 residues. The CDR3 coding sequence is TGTGCCAGCAGCCAAGTTCGCCTAGAAGGCTACGAGCAGTACTTC. It is translated as CASSQVRLEGYEQYF.

The chain uses TRBV23-1 and TRBJ2-7; 8 bases fit TRBD1. TRBV23-1 is filed as an ORF, its function uncertain. After removal of 6 bases from V and 5 bases from J, the junction contained 12 bases not matched to a gene. The CDR3 spans 15 residues. The CDR3, as DNA: TGCGCCAGCAGCCCCCGATCGGACAGGGACGACGAGCAGTACTTC. Amino acids: CASSPRSDRDDEQYF.